This T cell receptor (beta chain) is from a study of blood T cell repertoires in COVID-19 (dated by TCRdb to 2020 to 2022). In terms of the full investigation: Samples covering the acute and convalescent phases of COVID-19 were provided by collaborators in the United States, Italy and Spain. Where available, HLA class I and class II types were taken from metadata supplied by the sample provider and were not determined by assay-based typing. The sample metadata nearly always contained a de-identified subject ID, COVID-19 status, age in years and sex. The prospective study material was composed of cDNA or gDNA derived from T cells, B-cell-depleted T cells, or PBMCs. The repertoires were made available in a free public database intended to serve as a resource for research on the immune response to SARS-CoV-2. Deeply sampled blood TCRbeta repertoires from subjects exposed to, actively infected with, or recovered from COVID-19 were included in the dataset. The samples were drawn from the first 160 participants of the ongoing ImmuneRACE study and from 1,254 subjects provided by 6 global collaborators. Overall study results and their limits: How much clinical and demographic metadata was included differed by source and by participant, and the metadata was provided uncurated.

TCRbeta CDR3 regions were amplified from genomic DNA using the immunoSEQ Assay, a bias-controlled multiplex PCR. The published analysis was carried out like this. The number of nucleated cells in each sample was estimated by amplification of reference gene primers within the assay. To quantify the absolute abundance of each unique TCRbeta CDR3 rearrangement, sequence reads were collapsed and filtered. For each sample, productive Simpson clonality was calculated as the square root of Simpson's diversity index over productive rearrangements. The source is immuneACCESS, and TCRdb retained only in-frame sequences with V and J called. Part of the clones is not carried over; for the studies checked, unresolved V genes explain less than half of this, and the remainder is unexplained. V, J and clone size were drawn from that table, and D and trimming were deduced from the DNA. The sample has 27,000 or so clones on record, 88% of them singletons. Approximately 24% of the sample is held by the ten biggest clonotypes.

About this clone: Its specific antigen is unknown. Base qualities are not at hand, and no much larger clone is one base apart.

The collaborating institutions used their own protocols to collect whole blood in K2EDTA tubes. For TCRbeta analysis, collaborators shipped samples in one of three forms: frozen whole blood, isolated PBMCs, or DNA extracted from either of those sample types. Germline trimming: 6 bases from V, 2 bases from J; junction bases outside gene matches: 3. The CDR1 and CDR2 encoded by the germline V gene are KGHSH and LQKENI. The CDR3 spans 14 residues, from the cysteine through the phenylalanine. CDR3 DNA only is kept here, 42 bases in frame from base 1. The sequencing input was peripheral blood. The V gene is TRBV18 and the J gene is TRBJ2-2, with TRBD1 matching 7 junction bases. This TCR was sampled from a human donor in a cohort sampled during active COVID-19. Read as DNA, the sequence is TGTGCCAGCTCCACAGGGGTAAACACCGGGGAGCTGTTTTTT. This encodes CASSTGVNTGELFF.